The 16 T cell receptor beta chains listed next were all sequenced from one sample in a study of blood T cell repertoires in COVID-19. Repertoires were generated with immunoSEQ multiplex PCR, while TCRdb's copy carries only in-frame clones and drops some. The data show hundreds of thousands of clones, approximately 80% seen once. The sequenced material came from peripheral blood. The receptors were gathered from a woman aged 80 or over with acute or convalescent COVID-19.

The CDR3 sequence is CASSQVFAVSSYEQYF. The CDR3, as DNA: TGCGCCAGCAGCCAAGTTTTCGCCGTCAGCTCCTACGAGCAGTACTTC. The chain joins TRBV4-1 to TRBJ2-7, with no clear D. The ends were cut back, 1 base at V and 0 bases at J, with 13 bases in the middle. CDR3 length: 16 residues. Germline CDR1 is MGHRA and CDR2 is YSYEKL.

About this clone: This same CDR3 is encoded by further DNA sequences in the sample. This chain connects TRBV5-4 to TRBJ1-5; 7 bases are a match to TRBD1. V dropped 4 bases and J dropped 4; count of bases not matched to a gene: 2. The V gene's germline CDR1 is SGHNT and CDR2 YYREEE (reference sequence). This CDR3 has 13 amino acids. The CDR3 coding sequence is TGTGCCAGCAGCCGGGACAGTAATCAGCCCCAGCATTTT. It codes for CASSRDSNQPQHF.

CDR3 loop: CAATPGQGITGELFF. Here the CDR3 DNA reads TGTGCCGCAACCCCGGGACAGGGGATCACCGGGGAGCTGTTTTTT. V and J are TRBV19 and TRBJ2-2; 10 bases agree with TRBD1. CDR3 length: 15 amino acids. V was clipped by 11 bases and J by 4 bases; unmatched bases: 10. CDR1 and CDR2 (germline): LNHDA, SQIVND (reference sequence).

Concerning this clone itself: Distinct nucleotide sequences in the sample also encode this CDR3. The chain combines TRBV18 with TRBJ2-7, with TRBD1 matching over 8 bases. The germline CDR1 and CDR2 sequences are KGHSH and LQKENI. V lost 6 bases, J lost 0 bases, and 4 bases stayed unmatched. The CDR3 sequence is 14 residues long. The CDR3 spells CASSPGQGSYEQYF. DNA of the CDR3: TGTGCCAGCTCGCCCGGACAGGGCTCCTACGAGCAGTACTTC.

V is TRBV2 and J is TRBJ1-1; 7 bases align to TRBD1. The CDR3 runs to 14 residues. Germline V CDR1 and CDR2: SNHLY, FYNNEI. Trimming took 6 bases from V and 7 from J; bases not matched to a gene: 11. For the CDR3, the DNA is TGTGCCAGCAGGCGGGACAGAAAAACCGATGAAGCTTTCTTT. Its translation is CASRRDRKTDEAFF. The full variable domain, in which reference TRBV2 and TRBJ1-1 provide the parts outside the CDR3, is EPEVTQTPSHQVTQMGQEVILRCVPISNHLYFYWYRQILGQKVEFLVSFYNNEISEKSEIFDDQFSVERPDGSNFTLKIRSTKLEDSAMYFCASRRDRKTDEAFFGQGTRLTVV.

The chain employs TRBV19 and TRBJ2-7, with D possibly TRBD1 on 6 matching bases. V shed 3 bases and J shed 1 base, with 16 bases lying between them. Germline V CDR1 and CDR2: LNHDA, SQIVND (reference sequence). This CDR3 has 16 residues. CDR3 coding DNA: TGTGCCAGTAGTATGGGGGACACCCTCCAGTCCTACGAGCAGTACTTC. This codes for CASSMGDTLQSYEQYF.

The chain uses TRBV30 and TRBJ1-6; TRBD1 matches at 7 bases. V gave up 5 bases and J gave up 2 bases; unmatched junction bases: 0. The CDR3 extends over 13 amino acids. Per germline, CDR1 GTSNPN and CDR2 SVGIG (reference sequence). CDR3 sequence reads: CAWGTAYNSPLHF. Written as DNA, the CDR3 is TGTGCCTGGGGGACAGCCTATAATTCACCCCTCCACTTT.

The V gene is TRBV11-2, the J gene TRBJ1-2; the match to TRBD1 covers 9 bases. There are 15 residues in the CDR3. V gave up 5 bases and J gave up 5 bases; unmatched junction bases: 9. CDR1 and CDR2 (germline): SGHAT, FQNNGV. The CDR3 bases are TGTGCCAGCAGCGCTCTCGGACAGGGGAGATATGGCTACACCTTC. Protein: CASSALGQGRYGYTF.

The count of this clone is one. The chain couples TRBV11-3 to TRBJ1-1; tentative D call: TRBD1 (5 bases). Germline lookup yields CDR1 SGHNT and CDR2 YENEEA. The length of the CDR3 is 15 residues. Trimming removed 0 bases from V and 6 bases from J, with 14 bases in between. This CDR3 reads CASSLDHGGMAEAFF. CDR3 DNA: TGTGCCAGCAGCTTAGATCATGGGGGGATGGCTGAAGCTTTCTTT.

The V gene is TRBV5-1, the J gene TRBJ2-4; 14 bases agree with TRBD2. Germline V gene sequence: CDR1 SGHRS, CDR2 YFSETQ. The CDR3 is 16 amino acids. Trimming took 4 bases from V and 5 from J; bases not matched to a gene: 5. CDR3 amino acids: CASSPTSGRAENIQYF. CDR3 DNA sequence: TGCGCCAGCAGCCCGACTAGCGGGAGGGCCGAAAACATTCAGTACTTC.

This clone turned up a few times. The CDR3 here is CASSTPRQGNSATGELFF. The CDR3 DNA is TGTGCCAGTAGTACGCCTAGACAGGGGAATTCGGCCACCGGGGAGCTGTTTTTT. The chain recombines TRBV19 with TRBJ2-2, with 8 bases that match TRBD1. Losses at the gene ends were 4 bases for V and 4 bases for J; bases not matched to a gene: 14. Germline CDR1 is LNHDA and CDR2 is SQIVND (reference sequence). The CDR3 covers 18 residues.

The chain carries TRBV28 and TRBJ1-1, with TRBD1 as a possible D gene (6 bases). Between the trimmed V and J ends, which lost 7 bases and 5 bases, there was a span of 17 bases. This CDR3 has 14 residues. CDR1 MDHEN and CDR2 SYDVKM come from the germline V gene. In nucleotides, the CDR3 is TGTGCCAGCATCACGGGGGGGGCGCGGACTGAAGCTTTCTTT. Protein product: CASITGGARTEAFF.

This chain joins TRBV6-2 or TRBV6-3 and TRBJ2-7, with 7 bases identical to TRBD2. Germline V gene data show CDR1 as MNHEY and CDR2 as SVGEGT. CDR3 size: 15 residues. Germline trimming cut 5 bases from V and 3 bases from J; bases unmatched to any gene: 10. DNA for the CDR3: TGTGCCAGCAGTACGCCGGGACTAAATCTCTACGAGCAGTACTTC. It is translated as CASSTPGLNLYEQYF.

DNA of the CDR3: TGCGCCAGCAGCCCCCAGGACATCTACACTGAAGCTTTCTTT. Amino acid sequence: CASSPQDIYTEAFF. The V call is TRBV5-1, the J call TRBJ1-1, with D possibly matching TRBD1 (5 bases). The V and J ends lost 4 bases and 3 bases respectively, with 13 bases between them. CDR3 length equals 14 residues. Germline assignment: CDR1 SGHRS and CDR2 YFSETQ. The variable domain in full, completed from reference TRBV5-1 and TRBJ1-1, reads KAGVTQTPRYLIKTRGQQVTLSCSPISGHRSVSWYQQTPGQGLQFLFEYFSETQRNKGNFPGRFSGRQFSNSRSEMNVSTLELGDSALYLCASSPQDIYTEAFFGQGTRLTVV.

This chain connects TRBV6-2 or TRBV6-3 to TRBJ1-2; the D gene is possibly TRBD1 (5 bases). V lost 4 bases, J lost 2 bases, and 11 bases lay in between. Germline lookup yields CDR1 MNHEY and CDR2 SVGEGT. This CDR3 region has 14 residues. CDR3 sequence reads: CASSSWTLNYGYTF. As DNA, the CDR3 is TGTGCCAGCAGTTCCTGGACACTAAACTATGGCTACACCTTC.

The chain uses TRBV5-6 and TRBJ1-1; a weak D match, TRBD1 (6 bases). The germline V and J ends were trimmed by 4 bases and 5 bases, with 12 bases remaining between them. Germline values: CDR1 SGHDT, CDR2 YYEEEE. CDR3 length: 13 residues. The CDR3 DNA reads as TGTGCCAGCAGCGAGACAGGTCGGACTGAAGCTTTCTTT. Amino acid sequence: CASSETGRTEAFF. Complete variable domain (other parts from reference TRBV5-6 and TRBJ1-1): DAGVTQSPTHLIKTRGQQVTLRCSPKSGHDTVSWYQQALGQGPQFIFQYYEEEERQRGNFPDRFSGHQFPNYSSELNVNALLLGDSALYLCASSETGRTEAFFGQGTRLTVV.